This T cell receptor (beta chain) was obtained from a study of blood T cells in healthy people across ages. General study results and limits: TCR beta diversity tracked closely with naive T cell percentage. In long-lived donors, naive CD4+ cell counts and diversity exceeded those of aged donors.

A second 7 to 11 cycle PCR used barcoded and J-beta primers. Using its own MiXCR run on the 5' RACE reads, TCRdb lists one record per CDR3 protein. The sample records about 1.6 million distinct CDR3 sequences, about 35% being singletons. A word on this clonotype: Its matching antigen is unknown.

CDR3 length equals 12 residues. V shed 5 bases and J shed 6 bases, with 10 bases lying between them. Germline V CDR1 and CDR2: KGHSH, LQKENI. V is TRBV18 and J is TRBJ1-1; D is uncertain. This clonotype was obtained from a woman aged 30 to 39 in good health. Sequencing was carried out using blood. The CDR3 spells CASSGYGAEAFF. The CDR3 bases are TGTGCCAGCTCAGGGTACGGGGCTGAAGCTTTCTTT.